The clone carrying this TCR beta chain was observed a handful of times. Germline loops: CDR1 LNHDA, CDR2 SQIVND (reference sequence). The CDR3 spans 19 residues. Unmatched junction bases numbered 13, after V lost 3 bases and J lost 7 bases. Produced via immunoSEQ multiplex PCR; TCRdb's table is partial and in-frame only. Of about 150,000 clones detected, approximately 80% appear once; the ten largest clones hold 0.45% to 0.6%. The sample originates from a study of blood T cell repertoires in COVID-19. The sequenced sample was peripheral blood. This clonotype was sampled from a man in his sixties with acute or convalescent COVID-19. The J gene is TRBJ2-1, the V gene TRBV19, with 15 bases matching TRBD2. CDR3 nucleotide sequence: TGTGCCAGTAGTATTTTATCCGGGACTAGCGGGAGGCCTCGGAATGAGCAGTTCTTC. Its protein product is CASSILSGTSGRPRNEQFF. Full variable domain (rest looked up from reference TRBV19 and TRBJ2-1): DGGITQSPKYLFRKEGQNVTLSCEQNLNHDAMYWYRQDPGQGLRLIYYSQIVNDFQKGDIAEGYSVSREKKESFPLTVTSAQKNPTAFYLCASSILSGTSGRPRNEQFFGPGTRLTVL.